This TCR beta chain comes out of a study of shared clonotypes between healthy human individuals. This clone was detected only once. Generated by immunoSEQ multiplex PCR, the TCRdb table keeps only in-frame clones and is missing some. The top ten hold approximately 0.45% of the sample, which has about 1.5 million clones, 95% to 99% seen once. The source material was naive CD4+ T cells sorted from blood. Subset defined: CD45RA+ positively selected. This TCR was recovered from a man aged 30 to 45 in good health.

CDR3 bases: TGTGCCAGCATCGGGGTAGCGGGGTCTTCCGAGCAGTACTTC. Translation: CASIGVAGSSEQYF. The chain employs TRBV6-6 and TRBJ2-7, with 8 nucleotides matching TRBD2. The CDR3 consists of 14 residues. J was trimmed by 6 bases and V by 7 bases; bases with no gene match: 11. Germline-derived CDR1 and CDR2 are MNHNY and SVGAGI (reference sequence).